Following are 17 T cell receptor beta chains from one sample sequenced in a study of PD-1 blockade in classical Hodgkin lymphoma. All patients experienced relapse after autologous stem cell transplantation, and brentuximab vedotin exposure was variable. This table comes from immunoSEQ multiplex PCR, and its TCRdb copy is limited to in-frame clones, with some not included. The sample includes tens of thousands of clones, around 87% seen only once; the top ten take over 14%. The specimen was peripheral blood mononuclear cells (PBMCs), collected at baseline. Source of these receptors: a human donor with classical Hodgkin lymphoma.

In DNA, the CDR3 is TGTGCCAGCAGCTTAGTTCGCATATTCGGCAATGAGCAGTTCTTC. It codes for CASSLVRIFGNEQFF. V and J are TRBV7-9 and TRBJ2-1; D unresolved. V lost 1 base and J lost 6, with 13 bases in between. The CDR3 has 15 amino acids. Germline V gene lookup returns CDR1 SEHNR and CDR2 FQNEAQ (reference sequence).

The rearrangement uses TRBV5-1 and TRBJ2-7; 9 positions agree with TRBD1. The V gene's germline CDR1 is SGHRS and CDR2 YFSETQ. J lost 3 bases, V lost 0 bases, and 10 bases had no gene match. CDR3 length: 17 amino acids. The CDR3 region has the DNA TGCGCCAGCAGCTTGGGGGGACAGGGTTTAAGGGACTACGAGCAGTACTTC. It encodes CASSLGGQGLRDYEQYF.

The chain uses TRBV7-9 and TRBJ2-3; no clear D gene. CDR1 is SEHNR and CDR2 is FQNEAQ in the germline V gene (reference sequence). This CDR3 is built from 13 residues. V was clipped by 2 bases and J by 4 bases, with 7 bases between them. For the CDR3, the DNA is TGTGCCAGCAGCTTACCGTTGTCAGATACGCAGTATTTT. Its protein is CASSLPLSDTQYF.

The chain combines TRBV6-6 with TRBJ1-6; weak D call: TRBD1 (5 bases). The CDR3 has 15 residues. V lost 5 bases and J 0 bases, leaving 8 bases between the germline ends. From germline, CDR1 is MNHNY and CDR2 SVGAGI (reference sequence). As DNA, the CDR3 is TGTGCCAGCAGTGACAGAAGCTCCTATAATTCACCCCTCCACTTT. Its translation: CASSDRSSYNSPLHF.

In DNA form, the CDR3 reads TGTGCCAGCAGTTTATCATTGGGACCGCTATGGATCACTGAAGCTTTCTTT. Translation: CASSLSLGPLWITEAFF. V is TRBV27 and J is TRBJ1-1, with D possibly TRBD1 on 5 matching bases. Per the germline V gene, CDR1 is MNHEY and CDR2 is SMNVEV (reference sequence). The length of the CDR3 is 17 residues. The V and J ends lost 0 bases and 4 bases respectively, with 18 bases between them.

J is TRBJ1-5 and V is TRBV5-8; no definite D call. The V gene lost 6 bases and the J gene lost 0 bases, with 16 bases spanning the gap. Germline V gives CDR1 SGHTS, CDR2 YDEGEE. The CDR3 totals 16 residues. For the CDR3, the DNA is TGTGCCAGCACCCAAGACCGAGGGTATAGCAATCAGCCCCAGCATTTT. Protein product: CASTQDRGYSNQPQHF.

This clone was observed a single time. The chain is built from TRBV5-1 and TRBJ2-3; the match to TRBD1 covers 9 bases. The CDR3 length is 16 residues. V lost 2 bases and J lost 2; bases outside the gene matches: 6. Germline V lookup: CDR1 SGHRS, CDR2 YFSETQ. The CDR3 DNA reads TGCGCCAGCAGCTTCGGGACAGGGATCTACACAGATACGCAGTATTTT. The encoded protein is CASSFGTGIYTDTQYF.

The sample holds one count of this clone. The V gene is TRBV7-8, the J gene TRBJ2-2, with 8 bases lining up with TRBD1. V trimming: 3 bases; J trimming: 5 bases; junction bases outside the gene matches: 11. The germline CDR1 and CDR2 sequences are SGHVS and FQNEAQ. CDR3 length: 17 residues. In DNA form, the CDR3 reads TGTGCCAGCAGCTTCAGTCTCCAGGGGGCAAGGACCGGGGAGCTGTTTTTT. The encoded protein is CASSFSLQGARTGELFF.

This chain uses TRBV27 with TRBJ2-7, with 8 bases fitting TRBD1. Germline-derived CDR1 and CDR2 are MNHEY and SMNVEV (reference sequence). The CDR3 contains 15 residues. The trim removed 6 bases at V and 1 base at J, leaving 8 bases unmatched. This CDR3 reads CASRSSGQASYEQYF. The DNA of the CDR3 is TGTGCCAGCAGGTCCTCGGGACAGGCTTCCTACGAGCAGTACTTC.

This sequence joins TRBV4-1 and TRBJ2-3; 8 nucleotides agree with TRBD1. Per germline, CDR1 MGHRA and CDR2 YSYEKL. Unmatched junction bases numbered 4, after V lost 4 bases and J lost 1 base. This CDR3 has 15 residues. The CDR3 reads CASSLTTGGTDTQYF. The CDR3 DNA sequence: TGCGCCAGCAGCCTCACGACAGGGGGCACAGATACGCAGTATTTT.

V and J are TRBV7-9 and TRBJ2-3; 7 nucleotides match TRBD2. There are 16 residues in the CDR3. The V gene's germline CDR1 is SEHNR and CDR2 FQNEAQ (reference sequence). V shed 2 bases, J shed 1 base, and the junction held 6 bases outside the gene matches. The CDR3, as DNA: TGTGCCAGCAGCTTACCGCGGGGGTTTGGCACAGATACGCAGTATTTT. It is translated as CASSLPRGFGTDTQYF.

This clone was detected only once. V and J are TRBV6-5 and TRBJ1-2; TRBD1 matches 8 bases. This CDR3 comprises 13 residues. CDR1 and CDR2 (germline): MNHEY, SVGAGI. Trimming at V came to 8 bases and at J to 0 bases, leaving 2 bases not matched to a gene. CDR3 in amino acids: CASSGGSNYGYTF. The CDR3 DNA follows: TGTGCCAGCTCAGGGGGCTCTAACTATGGCTACACCTTC.

The genes are TRBV30 and TRBJ2-7; TRBD1 might be the D (6 bases). The CDR3 sequence is 13 residues long. CDR1 GTSNPN and CDR2 SVGIG come from the germline V gene (reference sequence). Deletions cut 0 bases from V and 6 bases from J, with 12 bases between. DNA for the CDR3: TGTGCCTGGAGTGTGGGAAGGGGGATCGAGCAGTACTTC. It codes for CAWSVGRGIEQYF. The whole variable domain, remainder taken from reference TRBV30 and TRBJ2-7, is SQTIHQWPATLVQPVGSPLSLECTVEGTSNPNLYWYRQAAGRGLQLLFYSVGIGQISSEVPQNLSASRPQDRQFILSSKKLLLSDSGFYLCAWSVGRGIEQYFGPGTRLTVT.

The chain combines TRBV27 with TRBJ1-5; D is undetermined. V was trimmed by 5 bases and J by 4 bases, leaving 12 bases between them. The V gene's germline CDR1 is MNHEY and CDR2 SMNVEV (reference sequence). This CDR3 has 14 residues. The CDR3 here is CASSPVGLNQPQHF. CDR3 bases: TGTGCCAGCAGTCCCGTAGGGCTGAATCAGCCCCAGCATTTT.

The J gene is TRBJ2-7, the V gene TRBV7-9, with TRBD1 matching over 8 bases. CDR3 length equals 17 residues. CDR1 is SEHNR and CDR2 is FQNEAQ in the germline V gene (reference sequence). Unmatched junction bases numbered 9, after V lost 1 base and J lost 1 base. In DNA form, the CDR3 reads TGTGCCAGCAGCTTAGGGCCCGGACAGGGCCGATCCTACGAGCAGTACTTC. Translation gives CASSLGPGQGRSYEQYF.

This chain links TRBV7-2 with TRBJ2-6, with 9 bases lining up with TRBD1. Trimming at V came to 3 bases and at J to 1 base, leaving 10 bases not matched to a gene. Germline CDR1 SGHTA, CDR2 FQGNSA. The CDR3 runs to 19 residues. CDR3 DNA: TGTGCCAGCAGCTTGCTCCCGGGACAGGGTCTGTCTGGGGCCAACGTCCTGACTTTC. It yields the protein CASSLLPGQGLSGANVLTF.

The J gene is TRBJ1-3, the V gene TRBV7-2; D is ambiguous. V lost 1 base and J 0 bases, leaving 13 bases between the germline ends. CDR3 length equals 17 residues. From germline, CDR1 is SGHTA and CDR2 FQGNSA. The CDR3 nucleotides are TGTGCCAGCAGCTTAGGTGGAGGCTCTCACTCTGGAAACACCATATATTTT. Its translation is CASSLGGGSHSGNTIYF.